One and the same sample provided the 23 T cell receptor beta chains below, sequenced in a study of blood T cell repertoires in COVID-19. Clones were read by immunoSEQ multiplex PCR, and TCRdb kept only the in-frame ones, dropping some. The sample consists of about 400,000 clones, 89% of them appearing once. Sequenced sample: peripheral blood. These receptors were taken from a man aged 40-49 years with acute or convalescent COVID-19.

The V and J genes are TRBV6-4 and TRBJ2-3; weak D call: TRBD1 (6 bases). The V gene lost 0 bases and the J gene lost 4 bases, with 8 bases spanning the gap. In germline, CDR1 is MRHNA, CDR2 SNTAGT. The CDR3 totals 14 residues. Written as DNA, the CDR3 is TGTGCCAGCAGTGACTCTCCAGGGGCAGATACGCAGTATTTT. This encodes CASSDSPGADTQYF.

The DNA for the CDR3 is TGTGCCAGCAGCGTAGGAGGGACCTACGAGCAGTACTTC. Translation: CASSVGGTYEQYF. This chain links TRBV9 with TRBJ2-7; D is possibly TRBD2 (5 bases). The CDR3 sequence is 13 residues long. Germline V lookup: CDR1 SGDLS, CDR2 YYNGEE. V was pared by 0 bases and J by 2 bases, with 6 bases between.

The chain is built from TRBV29-1 and TRBJ1-1, with 8 positions matching TRBD1. Germline V gene data show CDR1 as SQVTM and CDR2 as ANQGSEA. The CDR3 runs 12 residues. V shed 6 bases, J shed 7 bases, and the junction held 7 bases outside the gene matches. The CDR3 DNA follows: TGCAGCGTGGCAGGGACAGGACATGAAGCTTTCTTT. The encoded protein is CSVAGTGHEAFF.

The count of this clone is one. The V and J genes are TRBV6-2 or TRBV6-3 and TRBJ2-3; TRBD1 agrees at 8 bases. Germline V gene lookup returns CDR1 MNHEY and CDR2 SVGEGT. The CDR3 loop spans 16 amino acids. After removal of 4 bases from V and 1 base from J, the junction contained 7 bases not matched to a gene. CDR3 sequence (DNA): TGTGCCAGCAGTTCCGTCCCGGGACAGGGCACAGATACGCAGTATTTT. It yields the protein CASSSVPGQGTDTQYF.

The chain uses TRBV7-9 and TRBJ1-1; perhaps TRBD1 as D (6 bases). V lost 5 bases to trimming and J lost 6 bases, with 16 bases between them. The CDR3 is 14 residues long. Looked up from germline, CDR1 is SEHNR and CDR2 is FQNEAQ (reference sequence). The CDR3 sequence: CASSSRQDVPEAFF. CDR3 DNA: TGTGCCAGCAGCAGCCGACAGGACGTTCCTGAAGCTTTCTTT.

The V call is TRBV5-6, the J call TRBJ1-1; the D is unclear. The CDR3 has 14 residues. V shed 5 bases and J shed 5 bases, with 16 bases lying between them. Germline assignment: CDR1 SGHDT and CDR2 YYEEEE. CDR3 sequence: CASRLWGGGTEAFF. The CDR3 DNA is TGTGCCAGCAGACTTTGGGGAGGAGGAACTGAAGCTTTCTTT.

The chain recombines TRBV20-1 with TRBJ1-2; no firm D call. This CDR3 region has 11 residues. With 3 bases removed from V and 7 bases from J, the gap between germline ends came to 9 bases. The V gene's germline CDR1 is DFQATT and CDR2 SNEGSKA (reference sequence). CDR3 sequence reads: CSASAGVGYTF. CDR3 bases: TGCAGTGCTAGTGCCGGTGTTGGCTACACCTTC.

V gene TRBV27 combines with J gene TRBJ1-1, with TRBD1 matching 11 bases. Trimming cost V 1 base and J 0 bases; bases outside gene matches: 7. This CDR3 spans 18 amino acids. Germline-derived CDR1 and CDR2 are MNHEY and SMNVEV (reference sequence). The DNA of the CDR3 is TGTGCCAGCAGTTTATTCGGGACAGGGGGATACTTGAACACTGAAGCTTTCTTT. Its protein product is CASSLFGTGGYLNTEAFF.

The chain joins TRBV29-1 to TRBJ2-3; maybe TRBD2 (5 bases). The CDR3 contains 14 residues. Between the trimmed V and J ends, which lost 6 bases and 0 bases, there was a span of 13 bases. The germline V gene has CDR1 SQVTM and CDR2 ANQGSEA. The CDR3 DNA sequence: TGCAGCGTCGCCTCGGGGATTAGCACAGATACGCAGTATTTT. Its translation is CSVASGISTDTQYF.

The chain is built from TRBV4-1 and TRBJ1-6; D call uncertain. Germline assignment: CDR1 MGHRA and CDR2 YSYEKL. The CDR3 has 14 residues. V shed 9 bases and J shed 7 bases, with 16 bases lying between them. The CDR3 is CASTPGASNSPLHF. DNA for the CDR3: TGCGCCAGTACCCCCGGAGCCTCCAATTCACCCCTCCACTTT.

The chain uses TRBV5-1 and TRBJ2-1, with 7 bases fitting TRBD1. V dropped 2 bases and J dropped 9; count of bases not matched to a gene: 5. This CDR3 is built from 13 residues. Germline values: CDR1 SGHRS, CDR2 YFSETQ. CDR3 in amino acids: CASSLGQVGEQFF. The CDR3 DNA reads as TGCGCCAGCAGCTTAGGACAGGTCGGTGAGCAGTTCTTC.

The rearrangement uses TRBV27 and TRBJ2-1; 8 bases are shared with TRBD1. The ends lost 3 bases at V and 4 bases at J; junction bases unmatched: 5. The CDR3 extends over 15 amino acids. Germline assignment: CDR1 MNHEY and CDR2 SMNVEV (reference sequence). The CDR3 sequence: CASSLAGTGYNEQFF. In nucleotides, the CDR3 is TGTGCCAGCAGTTTGGCCGGGACAGGTTACAATGAGCAGTTCTTC.

The rearrangement joins TRBV27 to TRBJ1-2; possibly TRBD1 for D (5 bases). The CDR3 has 16 amino acids. Germline assignment: CDR1 MNHEY and CDR2 SMNVEV (reference sequence). The germline V and J ends were trimmed by 6 bases and 0 bases, with 17 bases remaining between them. Here the CDR3 DNA reads TGTGCCAGCAGGACCGTGACAGAAAGTTCTAACTATGGCTACACCTTC. Translating it yields CASRTVTESSNYGYTF.

The rearrangement links TRBV28 to TRBJ2-1; a weak D match, TRBD1 (6 bases). Trimming pared 1 base from V and 14 bases from J, leaving 12 bases between. This CDR3 spans 12 amino acids. Germline assignment: CDR1 MDHEN and CDR2 SYDVKM. The CDR3: CASSLFGAGEFF. The DNA of the CDR3 is TGTGCCAGCAGTTTATTCGGGGCAGGGGAGTTCTTC.

The rearrangement links TRBV12-5 to TRBJ1-5; the D is unclear. Germline V gene sequence: CDR1 LGHNT, CDR2 FRNRAP. CDR3 size: 12 residues. V was shortened by 6 bases and J by 6 bases, with 9 bases between the two germline ends. CDR3 sequence (DNA): TGTGCTAGTGGGGGAGTGGGTCAGCCCCAGCATTTT. This gives the protein CASGGVGQPQHF.

The chain has TRBV3-1 (or the pseudogene TRBV3-2) and TRBJ1-2; D might be TRBD1 (5 bases). Germline V lookup: CDR1 LGHDT, CDR2 YNNKEL (reference sequence). The CDR3 loop spans 13 amino acids. The V end lost 4 bases, the J end lost 8 bases, and 14 bases lay between the germline ends. This CDR3 reads CASSLLGGKGYTF. In nucleotides, the CDR3 is TGTGCCAGCAGCCTCCTTGGGGGGAAAGGCTACACCTTC.

The chain is built from TRBV11-2 and TRBJ1-2, with 8 nucleotides matching TRBD1. V trimming: 1 base; J trimming: 4 bases; junction bases outside the gene matches: 5. Germline V gene lookup returns CDR1 SGHAT and CDR2 FQNNGV. The CDR3 loop spans 15 amino acids. This CDR3 is CASSLGITGGYGYTF. In nucleotides, the CDR3 is TGTGCCAGCAGCTTAGGGATCACAGGGGGCTATGGCTACACCTTC. Drawing the rest from reference TRBV11-2 and TRBJ1-2, the complete variable domain is EAGVAQSPRYKIIEKRQSVAFWCNPISGHATLYWYQQILGQGPKLLIQFQNNGVVDDSQLPKDRFSAERLKGVDSTLKIQPAKLEDSAVYLCASSLGITGGYGYTFGSGTRLTVV.

This chain uses TRBV4-3 with TRBJ2-5, with 13 bases that match TRBD2. Losses at the gene ends were 4 bases for V and 3 bases for J; bases not matched to a gene: 11. The CDR3 is 18 amino acids. From germline, CDR1 is LGHNA and CDR2 YSLEER. The CDR3 nucleotides are TGCGCCAGCAGCCGCCCTCGCCGGGGACTAGCGGGGAAAGAGACCCAGTACTTC. This codes for CASSRPRRGLAGKETQYF.

The chain combines TRBV5-4 with TRBJ1-1; no clear D gene. The V end lost 5 bases, the J end lost 5 bases, and 13 bases lay between the germline ends. Germline V gene sequence: CDR1 SGHNT, CDR2 YYREEE (reference sequence). The CDR3 runs 13 residues. As DNA, the CDR3 is TGTGCCAGCAGGGTGGGAGGGAGGACTGAAGCTTTCTTT. Amino acids: CASRVGGRTEAFF.

CDR3 residues: CASSRYGSYNEQFF. CDR3 DNA sequence: TGTGCCAGCAGCAGATATGGTTCCTACAATGAGCAGTTCTTC. This chain connects TRBV28 to TRBJ2-1, with D hard to call. Germline V CDR1 and CDR2: MDHEN, SYDVKM. V was clipped by 6 bases and J by 1 base, with 10 bases between them. CDR3 size: 14 residues.

Comment on this clone: This sample includes further DNA sequences coding for the same CDR3. The chain combines TRBV19 with TRBJ2-7; TRBD2 matches at 7 bases. The J segment lost 2 bases and the V segment lost 6 bases, leaving 1 base of the junction unmatched. Germline CDR1 reads LNHDA; CDR2 reads SQIVND (reference sequence). The CDR3 runs to 12 residues. CDR3 residues: CASSAGAYEQYF. As DNA, the CDR3 is TGTGCCAGTAGCGCGGGGGCCTACGAGCAGTACTTC.

This clone came up once. V usage is TRBV28 and J usage is TRBJ1-4, with TRBD1 matching 12 bases. Germline V gene sequence: CDR1 MDHEN, CDR2 SYDVKM. V gave up 1 base and J gave up 7 bases; unmatched junction bases: 4. CDR3 size: 16 residues. The CDR3 sequence is CASSLSRDRGLEKLFF. CDR3 DNA: TGTGCCAGCAGTTTATCCCGGGACAGGGGGCTTGAAAAACTGTTTTTT.

CDR3 sequence (DNA): TGTGCCAGCACCCACAGAGGACAGGGGGCAGGGGGCACCATATATTTT. Translation: CASTHRGQGAGGTIYF. The rearrangement joins TRBV28 to TRBJ1-3, with TRBD1 matching 11 bases. CDR1 and CDR2 from the germline V gene are MDHEN and SYDVKM. Trimming took 7 bases from V and 9 from J; bases not matched to a gene: 14. The CDR3 spans 16 residues.